This TCR beta chain was recovered during a study of T cell changes during pregnancy in multiple sclerosis. The protocol was immunoSEQ multiplex PCR, while the TCRdb copy is restricted to in-frame clones and leaves out a portion. The sample records some 57,000 clones, around 93% being singletons. V lost 0 bases, J lost 5 bases, and 8 bases stayed unmatched. The CDR3 is 17 amino acids. CDR1 SGDLS and CDR2 YYNGEE come from the germline V gene. The input for sequencing was CD4+ T cells from peripheral blood mononuclear cells, taken in the first trimester of pregnancy. This chain uses TRBV9 with TRBJ2-3; 11 bases align to TRBD2. This receptor was obtained from a female donor with multiple sclerosis, enrolled in a pregnancy study. The CDR3 nucleotides read TGTGCCAGCAGCGTAGGAATAGCGGGGGGGATTGGAGATACGCAGTATTTT. Its protein is CASSVGIAGGIGDTQYF.